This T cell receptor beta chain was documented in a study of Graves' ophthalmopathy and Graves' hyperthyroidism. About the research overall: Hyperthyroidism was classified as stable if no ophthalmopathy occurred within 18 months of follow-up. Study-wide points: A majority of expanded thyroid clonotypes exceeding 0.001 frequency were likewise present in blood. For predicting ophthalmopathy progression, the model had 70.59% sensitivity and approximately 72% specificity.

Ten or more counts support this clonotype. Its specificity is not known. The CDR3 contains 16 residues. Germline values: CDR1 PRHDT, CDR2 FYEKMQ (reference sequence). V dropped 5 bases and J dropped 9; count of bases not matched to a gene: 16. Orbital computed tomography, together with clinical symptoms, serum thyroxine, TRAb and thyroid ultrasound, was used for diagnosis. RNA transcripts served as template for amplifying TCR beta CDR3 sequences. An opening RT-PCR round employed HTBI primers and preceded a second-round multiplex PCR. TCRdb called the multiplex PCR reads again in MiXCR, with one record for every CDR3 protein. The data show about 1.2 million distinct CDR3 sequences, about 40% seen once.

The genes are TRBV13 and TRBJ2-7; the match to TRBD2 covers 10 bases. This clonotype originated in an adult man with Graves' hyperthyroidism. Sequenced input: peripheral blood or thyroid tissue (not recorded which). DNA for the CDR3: TGTGCCAGCAGCCCCTCAGGTCCTAGCGGGAGTGGGGGGCAGTACTTC. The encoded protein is CASSPSGPSGSGGQYF. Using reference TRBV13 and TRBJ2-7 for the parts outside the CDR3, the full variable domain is AAGVIQSPRHLIKEKRETATLKCYPIPRHDTVYWYQQGPGQDPQFLISFYEKMQSDKGSIPDRFSAQQFSDYHSELNMSSLELGDSALYFCASSPSGPSGSGGQYFGPGTRLTVT.